The entry that follows covers one TCR beta chain sequence. Only in-frame clones appear in the TCRdb table, and some are missing; sequencing was by immunoSEQ multiplex PCR. This sample has about 70,000 clones, with more than 75% found just once. The data belong to a study of lymphopenia after photon versus proton radiotherapy. Looked up from germline, CDR1 is MNHEY and CDR2 is SVGAGI. This CDR3 comprises 14 residues. Trimming removed 10 bases from V and 0 bases from J; junction bases left unmatched: 6. This chain links TRBV6-5 with TRBJ1-3, with 7 bases identical to TRBD1. The specimen comprised peripheral blood, sampled from a patient treated with proton-based radiotherapy. The TCR comes from a man at least 80 years old with esophageal cancer. The CDR3 reads CATGQTLSGNTIYF. DNA for the CDR3: TGTGCCACGGGACAGACACTCTCTGGAAACACCATATATTTT.